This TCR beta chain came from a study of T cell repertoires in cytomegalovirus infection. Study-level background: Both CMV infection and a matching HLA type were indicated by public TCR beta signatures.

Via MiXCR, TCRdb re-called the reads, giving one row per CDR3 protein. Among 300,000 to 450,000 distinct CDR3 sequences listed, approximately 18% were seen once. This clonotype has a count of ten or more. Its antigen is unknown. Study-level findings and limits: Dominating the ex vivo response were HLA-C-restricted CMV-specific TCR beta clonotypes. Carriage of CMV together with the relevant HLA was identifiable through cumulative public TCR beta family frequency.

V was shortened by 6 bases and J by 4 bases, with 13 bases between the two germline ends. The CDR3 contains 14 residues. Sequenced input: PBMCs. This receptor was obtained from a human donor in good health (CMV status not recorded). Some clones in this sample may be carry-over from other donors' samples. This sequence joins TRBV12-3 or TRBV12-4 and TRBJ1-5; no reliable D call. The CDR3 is CASSPERLNQPQHF. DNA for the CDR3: TGTGCCAGCAGCCCCGAGCGGTTAAATCAGCCCCAGCATTTT.